This TCR beta chain was obtained from a study of regulatory T cells in long-lasting Graves disease. Building of the TCR beta libraries involved iRepertoire HTBI primers and Arm-PCR of CDR3 regions. MiXCR was run by TCRdb on the multiplex PCR reads, yielding one entry per CDR3 protein. The sample holds some 370,000 distinct CDR3 sequences, more than 20% seen once. Described time point: persistent/refractory GD, antithyroid drugs over 5 years with positive TRAb. With RNA extracted from PBMCs as input, the TCR library was made. The CDR3 has 15 amino acids. Germline V gives CDR1 MDHEN, CDR2 SYDVKM. V was clipped by 6 bases and J by 6 bases; unmatched bases: 8.

This clonotype was sampled from a middle-aged woman with Graves disease. The sequences come from peripheral blood mononuclear cells (PBMCs), collected when the disease was refractory, from a patient treated with antithyroid drugs. The rearrangement links TRBV28 to TRBJ2-2; 9 positions match TRBD1. The CDR3 reads CASRLGQGLAGELFF. The CDR3 coding sequence is TGTGCCAGCAGATTAGGACAGGGGCTAGCCGGGGAGCTGTTTTTT. Drawing the rest from reference TRBV28 and TRBJ2-2, the complete variable domain is DVKVTQSSRYLVKRTGEKVFLECVQDMDHENMFWYRQDPGLGLRLIYFSYDVKMKEKGDIPEGYSVSREKKERFSLILESASTNQTSMYLCASRLGQGLAGELFFGEGSRLTVL.